One sample yielded the 10 T cell receptor beta chains listed below, sequenced in a study of blood T cell repertoires in COVID-19. Profiled with immunoSEQ multiplex PCR; TCRdb holds only in-frame clones, not every one. Of around 380,000 clones in the sample, 80% to 90% are singletons; the top ten hold 1.3%. The sequenced material came from PBMCs or T cells enriched from blood (not recorded which). Receptor source: a man between 25 and 39 years old who had recovered from COVID-19.

J is TRBJ1-5 and V is TRBV27; D may be TRBD1 (5 bases). Trimming removed 2 bases from V and 4 bases from J, with 12 bases in between. CDR1 and CDR2 from the germline V gene are MNHEY and SMNVEV (reference sequence). The CDR3 is made up of 15 amino acids. The CDR3 protein is CASSLRAGGNQPQHF. CDR3 in DNA: TGTGCCAGCAGTTTACGCGCCGGGGGGAATCAGCCCCAGCATTTT.

The chain combines TRBV7-9 with TRBJ2-7; the match to TRBD1 covers 7 bases. Germline CDR1 SEHNR, CDR2 FQNEAQ (reference sequence). Unmatched junction bases numbered 10, after V lost 6 bases and J lost 5 bases. The CDR3 spans 14 residues. The CDR3 bases are TGTGCCAGCAGTCCAGACAGGGCACCACACGAGCAGTACTTC. Protein sequence: CASSPDRAPHEQYF. Full variable domain (rest looked up from reference TRBV7-9 and TRBJ2-7): DTGVSQNPRHKITKRGQNVTFRCDPISEHNRLYWYRQTLGQGPEFLTYFQNEAQLEKSRLLSDRFSAERPKGSFSTLEIQRTEQGDSAMYLCASSPDRAPHEQYFGPGTRLTVT.

The chain couples TRBV4-1 to TRBJ2-7; D possibly corresponds to TRBD1 (5 bases). From germline, CDR1 is MGHRA and CDR2 YSYEKL. With 0 bases removed from V and 3 bases from J, the gap between germline ends came to 12 bases. The CDR3 length is 15 residues. In DNA, the CDR3 is TGCGCCAGCAGCCAAGATCGCGCAGGGTACTACGAGCAGTACTTC. Amino acids: CASSQDRAGYYEQYF.

The V and J genes are TRBV6-5 and TRBJ1-1; 10 nucleotides match TRBD1. Trimming took 5 bases from V and 3 from J; bases not matched to a gene: 6. CDR3 length: 15 amino acids. In germline, CDR1 is MNHEY, CDR2 SVGAGI. The CDR3, as DNA: TGTGCCAGCAGTCCGGACAGGGGGGTGCACACTGAAGCTTTCTTT. It encodes CASSPDRGVHTEAFF.

The chain combines TRBV19 with TRBJ2-7; 8 bases fit TRBD2. CDR1 and CDR2 (germline): LNHDA, SQIVND (reference sequence). CDR3 size: 16 residues. With 3 bases clipped from V and 6 bases from J, the junction kept 13 bases outside the gene matches. The CDR3 sequence: CASSIVPGLGSSEQYF. The CDR3 DNA is TGTGCCAGTAGTATCGTCCCGGGACTAGGATCGTCCGAGCAGTACTTC.

The chain recombines TRBV16 with TRBJ1-6; tentatively, D is TRBD1 (5 bases). Looked up from germline, CDR1 is KGHSY and CDR2 is FQNENV. The CDR3 runs to 15 residues. The V end was cut by 0 bases, the J end by 7 bases, with 10 bases between. The CDR3 is CASSQSGQGNSPLHF. CDR3 in DNA: TGTGCCAGCAGCCAATCCGGCCAGGGCAATTCACCCCTCCACTTT.

The rearrangement joins TRBV7-9 to TRBJ1-6, with D possibly matching TRBD1 (5 bases). The CDR3 extends over 19 amino acids. The V and J ends lost 1 base and 8 bases respectively, with 24 bases between them. Germline V gene lookup returns CDR1 SEHNR and CDR2 FQNEAQ (reference sequence). CDR3 in DNA: TGTGCCAGCAGCTTAGGGACAAGGGTTGGGTATGGTATGGATTCACCCCTCCACTTT. Its translation: CASSLGTRVGYGMDSPLHF.

V usage is TRBV15 and J usage is TRBJ1-2, with TRBD1 matching 8 bases. The CDR3 contains 17 residues. Germline lookup yields CDR1 LNHNV and CDR2 YYDKDF (reference sequence). The V gene end was trimmed by 0 bases and the J gene end by 4 bases; junction bases not matched to a gene: 10. CDR3 region: CATSRDPGQVDSYGYTF. For the CDR3, the DNA is TGTGCCACCAGCAGAGATCCGGGACAGGTCGACAGCTATGGCTACACCTTC.

This chain joins TRBV5-4 and TRBJ2-2; TRBD1 is a possible D gene (6 bases). Germline V gives CDR1 SGHNT, CDR2 YYREEE (reference sequence). The CDR3 is 15 residues long. V lost 4 bases and J lost 2, with 12 bases in between. For the CDR3, the DNA is TGTGCCAGCAGCCCCGACAGGCCTAACACCGGGGAGCTGTTTTTT. Its translation is CASSPDRPNTGELFF.

This clone turned up a few times. The gene calls are TRBV4-1 and TRBJ2-1; 7 bases line up with TRBD1. Germline V lookup: CDR1 MGHRA, CDR2 YSYEKL. The CDR3 runs 16 residues. J gave up 8 bases and V 3 bases, and 13 bases lay outside the gene matches. As DNA, the CDR3 is TGCGCCAGCAGCCAGAAGACAGGGTGGCTGAAGGATGAGCAGTTCTTC. The encoded protein is CASSQKTGWLKDEQFF.